This T cell receptor beta chain was captured by sequencing in a study of beta chain features in type 1 diabetes. Study-wide results and caveats: Moderate but significant shortening of TCRB CDR3s was recorded in all four CD4+ subsets from Type 1 diabetes patients.

The entirety of the isolated RNA underwent reverse transcription, so expressed TCRB transcripts were sequenced. Assay used: immunoSEQ multiplex PCR; TCRdb lists only in-frame clones, some missing. The table records 680,000 or so clones, 10% to 15% of them present only once. This CDR3 spans 14 amino acids. In germline, CDR1 is MDHEN, CDR2 SYDVKM. V dropped 7 bases and J dropped 3; count of bases not matched to a gene: 7. One heparinised draw, averaging roughly 0.12 L, was taken per donor. CD45RO/CCR7/CD25/CD127/CD95/CD27 staining was used to isolate CD4+ naive, central memory, regulatory and stem cell-like memory cells by sorting. This clone turned up a few times. Its specificity is unknown.

V usage is TRBV28 and J usage is TRBJ2-7; 9 bases match TRBD1. The sequence derives from a man between 18 and 29 years old with type 1 diabetes. Sequenced material: naive CD4+ T cells from blood. The CDR3 loop is CASNPGQGRYEQYF. CDR3 nucleotides: TGTGCCAGCAACCCCGGACAGGGGCGCTACGAGCAGTACTTC.